This T cell receptor (beta chain) derives from a study of T cells after posttransplantation cyclophosphamide. The study's findings and limits: Later post-transplant blood repertoires were often dominated by donor CD8+ memory clones. Recipient CMV seropositivity and CMV reactivation strongly tracked TRB clonality.

Busulfan-fludarabine conditioning, marrow transplant, and cyclophosphamide on days +3 and +4 were administered. About this clone: The antigen remains unidentified.

The CDR3 has 15 amino acids. CDR1 and CDR2 from the germline V gene are SGHRS and YFSETQ. The V segment lost 6 bases and the J segment 5 bases; nucleotides outside the gene matches: 8. Here immunoSEQ multiplex PCR was the method, and the copy in TCRdb shows in-frame clones only, minus some. This table has 9,500 to 15,000 clones, approximately 2% appearing once. The sequence was obtained from a young adult male patient who received an allogeneic stem cell transplant from a related donor, was CMV-positive, and had no GVHD. Some T cells may be transferred from the graft donor. This chain connects TRBV5-1 to TRBJ2-2; TRBD2 agrees at 9 bases. Source: PBMCs, taken after allogeneic stem cell transplant with posttransplant cyclophosphamide. The CDR3 sequence is CASTSGLAITGELFF. CDR3 bases: TGCGCCAGCACCTCCGGACTAGCGATTACCGGGGAGCTGTTTTTT.